This T cell receptor beta chain was captured in a study of cytomegalovirus exposure and HLA in healthy donors (dated by TCRdb to about 2017). Regarding the research as a whole: In an earlier analysis of roughly 590 of the donors, 276 Gb of sequence data and just under 120 million unique TCR beta sequences from 150 million to 200 million T cells were reported. Donor age, sex, ethnicity and CMV serostatus were compiled together with the repertoire data. To study patterns of TCR occurrence, a later analysis re-analyzed previously published TCR beta repertoires from 666 donors and added high-resolution HLA genotyping. A separate validation cohort of approximately 130 different subjects was used in addition to the approximately 700-subject first cohort. Typing coverage varied by locus: about 620-630 donors for A, B, C, DRB1 and DQB1; more than 500 for DQA1; some 610 for DPA1; approximately 450 for DPB1. Class I and class II HLA loci were covered by the typing at four-digit resolution. In a later genetic analysis, genome-wide SNP genotypes for about 65% of the roughly 670 donors were used, and that subset was treated as a discovery cohort. Using immunosequencing, the study profiled T cell repertoires from around 670 subjects and related those repertoires to cytomegalovirus serostatus. Among 300 to 450 genotyped donors of the cohort, an average of roughly 240,000 unique TCR beta nucleotide sequences were sequenced per donor, 15% to 20% of them non-productive. Approximately 300 gigabases of sequencing data and around 87 million unique TCR sequences were included in an early release covering about 600 HLA-typed donors. An earlier analysis of approximately 500 of the donors applied high-throughput TCR beta sequencing to assess whether each TCR beta V gene segment acted as functional or pseudogenic. Rather than drawing on any new phenotypic data, the later analysis identified candidate immune exposures from TCR beta sequences and the way those sequences occurred across donors. The study was designed to test whether signatures of past pathogen exposure could be identified by cataloging public T cell receptors. Among the approximately 400 genotyped donors, 81% belonged to the genetic ancestry cluster associated with self-reported Caucasian donors. Every discovery cohort repertoire had been produced on one sequencing platform. Roughly 5 DR-DQ haplotypes were handled as single units for association and clustering, since linkage in the cohort was strong. To predict cytomegalovirus infection status, the study combined high-throughput TCR immunosequencing, statistical association of individual TCRs with disease status, and machine learning. Overall study results and their limits: While some public TCRs were present in many individuals, most TCR sequences turned up only very rarely across donors. According to a later analysis, parvovirus B19, influenza, CMV and Epstein-Barr virus appeared linked to several top co-occurrence clusters. Cytomegalovirus status was reported to be diagnosed by the classifier with high specificity and sensitivity in both the original and validation cohorts. The study listed 150 to 200 TCR beta chains as associated with cytomegalovirus. The 87-base-pair reads could not distinguish some IMGT-functional V segments, including TRBV6-2 and TRBV6-3, so those segments were excluded. At a false discovery rate of 0.05, a later analysis linked about 16,000 TCR beta sequences to specific HLA alleles. For the cohort, immune exposure information was limited to CMV serostatus. In a later genetic analysis, a missense DCLRE1C variant was associated with V-gene and J-gene trimming of TCR beta chains, and the association was replicated in an independent cohort. The authors suggested that the approach could potentially be generalized to other disease states and immunological phenotypes. In this cohort, only TCR beta chains were sequenced, and detectable features were limited by the absence of alpha or paired-chain data. In a later analysis, most CMV-associated TCR beta chains were found to appear HLA-restricted, with HLA associations seemingly driven largely by CMV exposure. Correlated functional status among segregating V segments might be attributable to linkage disequilibrium, but an unknown experimental factor could not be ruled out. Three of the identified cytomegalovirus-associated TCR beta chains were confirmed in vitro to be specific for cytomegalovirus antigens. A cluster of highly shared sequence variants was judged likely to represent a technical artifact of the sequencing pipeline. Because HLA typing was missing for some donors at each locus, association tests included only the typed subset. In a later genetic analysis, fewer N-insertions in productive TCRs were reported among donors in an Asian-associated ancestry cluster than the roughly 700-donor mean. Because counts were too low, about 17 rarely observed V segments, including chromosome 9 orphons, were excluded from the earlier analysis of several hundred of the donors. In a later analysis, HLA-associated TCR beta chains were found to be more clonally expanded and to have lower generation probabilities than equally common non-associated chains. Roughly uniform sequencing depth across donors was assumed in presence/absence analyses, although this assumption may not hold. An earlier analysis of 587 of the donors showed that most TCR beta V segments appeared in productive rearrangements either about 87% or about 30% of the time, which broadly matched IMGT annotations. A further reported finding was that TCR beta sequences accurately predicted the HLA-A and HLA-B alleles for most subjects in the first cohort. In a later analysis, TCR association rates were found to vary across HLA loci, with the most associated TCRs seen for DRB1 alleles and the fewest for HLA-C alleles. When HLA alleles, especially DR and DQ, strongly co-occurred, TCR associations were difficult to assign to individual alleles.

Receptors were amplified or captured by the immunoSEQ multiplex PCR assay. For the multiplex PCR, a mixture combining 60 forward primers for TCR Vbeta segments and 13 reverse primers for TCR Jbeta segments was used. Amplification of the CDR3 region of rearranged TCR beta genes was performed with a multiplex PCR assay on genomic DNA. Amplified TCR beta libraries were sequenced as 87-base-pair reads on the Illumina HiSeq System. The paper's data handling went like this. Across the roughly 600 repertoires, a later analysis counted 80 million or so unique TCR beta chains, approximately 12 million of which were shared by at least two donors. A nearest-neighbor algorithm error-corrected the raw reads and collapsed the reads into unique sequences, merging closely related sequences to remove PCR and sequencing errors. Alignment of CDR3 sequences to IMGT reference sequences was used to assign V, D and J gene segments. For a sequence to be retained, a match of at least six nucleotides to both a V gene segment and a J gene segment was required. A rearrangement was called productive if the CDR3 had no stop codons and remained in frame with V and J, and every other rearrangement was called non-productive. CDR3 was defined according to IMGT convention as the region running from the second conserved V-encoded cysteine to the conserved J-encoded phenylalanine. The earlier analysis of about 570 of the donors excluded any sequence lacking an unambiguous match to a single V gene segment. An earlier analysis of approximately 590 of the donors classified V segments as functional when productive rearrangements were above 56.7% and as segregating when the standard deviation between donors was above 5%. A statistical classification framework was built to diagnose cytomegalovirus status from the catalog of TCR beta chain sequences. In a later analysis, V and J genes were assigned by comparing TCR nucleotide sequences against IMGT/GENE-DB human TR gene sequences. A later analysis assigned CDR3 sequences and most-parsimonious VDJ recombination scenarios with the TCRdist pipeline. A later analysis defined each TCR beta chain by its CDR3 amino acid sequence plus V-gene family, and excluded reads lacking a unique V-gene family. To address suspected cross-contamination and a sequencing artifact, a later analysis removed 592 highly shared, low-generation-probability nucleotide sequences. For each public chain, a later analysis derived a clonal expansion index from normalized ranks of inferred template counts within each repertoire. A later analysis computed generation probabilities with a VDJ recombination model fitted to out-of-frame rearrangements, and checked the results against IGoR. In a later analysis, hypergeometric tests were used to score TCR-TCR, TCR-HLA and TCR-CMV co-occurrence, with a repertoire-size bias correction applied to TCR pairs. A later analysis estimated false discovery rates by permuting HLA or CMV assignments 20 times. A later analysis grouped co-occurring TCRs with DBSCAN, adding TCRdist sequence similarity when clustering within HLA-allele-positive subsets. For co-occurrence clustering, repertoires with fewer than 30,000 or more than 120,000 public chains were excluded, along with five repertoires with anomalous nucleotide sharing. TCRdb took over this immuneACCESS table, retaining in-frame rearrangements with V and J assigned. Such tables are incomplete; in checked studies, under half of the missing clones stem from an unresolved V gene, and the remainder is unexplained. The D gene and trimming were derived from the DNA, and the V and J assignments and clone size from that table. Across this sample there are about 140,000 clones, with around 85% seen only once. Of the sample, around 4.1% falls within the top ten clones.

Turning to this clone: It has no known antigen specificity. No much larger clone exists at a distance of one base, and base qualities are not known.

The cohort comprised fewer than 700 healthy bone marrow donors. At the time of sampling, all cohort members were nominally healthy, though unrecorded immune exposures were likely present. The donor was CMV seropositive and was included in the group of some 290 seropositive cohort members. A peripheral blood sample was provided by each donor, and peripheral blood mononuclear cells were used for TCR beta sequencing. The Qiagen DNeasy Blood Extraction Kit was used to extract genomic DNA from the blood cell samples. In the germline V gene (reference sequence), CDR1 corresponds to LNHDA and CDR2 to SQIVND. Trimmed from V: 4 bases; trimmed from J: 4 bases; junction bases lacking a gene match: 17. CDR3 length: 19 amino acids, cysteine to phenylalanine. The CDR3 DNA has 57 bases and is translated from base 1.

Specimen: PBMCs. The V gene is TRBV19 and the J gene is TRBJ1-5; 9 bases in between match TRBD1. The sequence was obtained from a man between 35 and 55 years old in good health and CMV-seropositive. The bases are TGTGCCAGTAGTACCAGGTTTAGCGGGACAGGGCGTTTTAATCAGCCCCAGCATTTT. It translates as CASSTRFSGTGRFNQPQHF.